A selection of T cell receptor beta chains follows, all from one sample in a study of blood T cell repertoires in COVID-19. Data came from immunoSEQ multiplex PCR; TCRdb stores just in-frame clones and leaves some out. The sample has tens of thousands of clones; approximately 83% are singletons. Source material: peripheral blood. The source of these receptors is a woman between 55 and 75 years old with acute or convalescent COVID-19. The CDR3 runs from the conserved cysteine through the conserved F or W. D genes are given only for firm matches. Clone size appears in some rows only: once, few, many, or a class for an expanded clone.

j_call: TRBJ2-7
clone_size: many
d_call: .
v_call: TRBV11-3
cdr3_aa: CASSSFDKPYEQYF
cdr3_nt: TGTGCCAGCAGCTCCTTTGACAAACCCTACGAGCAGTACTTC

j_call: TRBJ2-7
clone_size: .
d_call: .
v_call: TRBV2
cdr3_aa: CASSDIQGYEQYF
cdr3_nt: TGTGCCAGCAGTGACATCCAGGGCTACGAGCAGTACTTC

j_call: TRBJ1-5
clone_size: .
d_call: .
v_call: TRBV30
cdr3_aa: CAWSETASNQPQHF
cdr3_nt: TGTGCCTGGAGTGAGACAGCGAGCAATCAGCCCCAGCATTTT

j_call: TRBJ1-5
clone_size: .
d_call: .
v_call: TRBV3-1/TRBV3-2
cdr3_aa: CASSQGSNQPQHF
cdr3_nt: TGTGCCAGCAGCCAGGGCAGCAATCAGCCCCAGCATTTT

j_call: TRBJ1-1
clone_size: once
d_call: .
v_call: TRBV3-1/TRBV3-2
cdr3_aa: CASSQYLENTEAFF
cdr3_nt: TGTGCCAGCAGCCAGTATCTAGAGAACACTGAAGCTTTCTTT

j_call: TRBJ1-1
clone_size: .
d_call: .
v_call: TRBV18
cdr3_aa: CASSRREGNTEAFF
cdr3_nt: TGTGCCAGCTCACGTCGGGAAGGGAACACTGAAGCTTTCTTT

j_call: TRBJ1-2
clone_size: .
d_call: TRBD1
v_call: TRBV3-1/TRBV3-2
cdr3_aa: CASSQTGVKGGYTF
cdr3_nt: TGTGCCAGCAGCCAAACAGGGGTAAAGGGTGGCTACACCTTC

j_call: TRBJ2-7
clone_size: .
d_call: .
v_call: TRBV7-2
cdr3_aa: CASSPIWGDYEQYF
cdr3_nt: TGTGCCAGCAGCCCGATTTGGGGGGACTACGAGCAGTACTTC

j_call: TRBJ1-5
clone_size: .
d_call: .
v_call: TRBV29-1
cdr3_aa: CSLGRGRNQPQHF
cdr3_nt: TGCAGCCTAGGGCGGGGAAGGAATCAGCCCCAGCATTTT

j_call: TRBJ2-1
clone_size: .
d_call: .
v_call: TRBV7-3
cdr3_aa: CASSSTSGNEQFF
cdr3_nt: TGTGCCAGCAGCTCCACCTCGGGGAATGAGCAGTTCTTC

j_call: TRBJ2-1
clone_size: .
d_call: .
v_call: TRBV18
cdr3_aa: CASGSLVGEQFF
cdr3_nt: TGTGCCAGCGGGAGCCTAGTGGGTGAGCAGTTCTTC

j_call: TRBJ2-3
clone_size: few
d_call: TRBD2
v_call: TRBV2
cdr3_aa: CASTRLAGGPTDTQYF
cdr3_nt: TGTGCCAGCACCAGACTAGCGGGGGGGCCAACAGATACGCAGTATTTT

j_call: TRBJ1-2
clone_size: .
d_call: .
v_call: TRBV30
cdr3_aa: CASRAGIRSYSNYGYTF
cdr3_nt: TGTGCCAGCCGAGCAGGGATACGGTCGTACTCTAACTATGGCTACACCTTC

j_call: TRBJ1-2
clone_size: .
d_call: TRBD1
v_call: TRBV15
cdr3_aa: CATSGTRQGIGYTF
cdr3_nt: TGTGCCACCAGCGGAACGAGACAGGGGATTGGCTACACCTTC

j_call: TRBJ1-2
clone_size: .
d_call: .
v_call: TRBV10-3
cdr3_aa: CAISLQGDYGYTF
cdr3_nt: TGTGCCATCAGTTTACAGGGTGACTATGGCTACACCTTC

j_call: TRBJ1-2
clone_size: .
d_call: .
v_call: TRBV6-6
cdr3_aa: CASSPSRLGGYGYTF
cdr3_nt: TGTGCCAGCAGCCCCAGCAGATTGGGAGGGTATGGCTACACCTTC

j_call: TRBJ1-4
clone_size: .
d_call: TRBD1
v_call: TRBV5-8
cdr3_aa: CASSPGTGNRNEKLFF
cdr3_nt: TGTGCCAGCAGTCCCGGGACAGGAAATAGGAATGAAAAACTGTTTTTT

j_call: TRBJ1-5
clone_size: .
d_call: .
v_call: TRBV10-3
cdr3_aa: CAIRGTQDQPQHF
cdr3_nt: TGTGCCATCAGGGGGACTCAAGATCAGCCCCAGCATTTT

j_call: TRBJ1-3
clone_size: .
d_call: .
v_call: TRBV3-1/TRBV3-2
cdr3_aa: CASSPGWATIYF
cdr3_nt: TGTGCCAGCAGCCCAGGGTGGGCAACCATATATTTT

j_call: TRBJ2-1
clone_size: .
d_call: .
v_call: TRBV13
cdr3_aa: CASSPLRSSSYNEQFF
cdr3_nt: TGTGCCAGCAGCCCCCTGAGGTCGAGCTCCTACAATGAGCAGTTCTTC

j_call: TRBJ2-1
clone_size: .
d_call: .
v_call: TRBV15
cdr3_aa: CATSRGGNRATYNEQFF
cdr3_nt: TGTGCCACCAGCAGAGGAGGTAACAGGGCCACCTACAATGAGCAGTTCTTC

j_call: TRBJ1-6
clone_size: few
d_call: .
v_call: TRBV28
cdr3_aa: CASSLNGGRGSPLHF
cdr3_nt: TGTGCCAGCAGTTTGAACGGGGGGCGAGGATCACCCCTCCACTTT

j_call: TRBJ2-2
clone_size: .
d_call: .
v_call: TRBV10-2
cdr3_aa: CASSIISTGELFF
cdr3_nt: TGCGCCAGCAGTATAATATCGACCGGGGAGCTGTTTTTT

j_call: TRBJ2-7
clone_size: .
d_call: .
v_call: TRBV19
cdr3_aa: CASRRQPLTSYEQYF
cdr3_nt: TGTGCCAGTAGGAGACAGCCTCTGACTTCCTACGAGCAGTACTTC

j_call: TRBJ2-2
clone_size: .
d_call: .
v_call: TRBV4-2
cdr3_aa: CASSQDYLEVAGELFF
cdr3_nt: TGTGCCAGCAGCCAAGATTACCTAGAGGTCGCCGGGGAGCTGTTTTTT

j_call: TRBJ2-1
clone_size: .
d_call: .
v_call: TRBV5-1
cdr3_aa: CASSLAGGWEQFF
cdr3_nt: TGCGCCAGCAGCTTGGCGGGGGGCTGGGAGCAGTTCTTC

j_call: TRBJ1-5
clone_size: .
d_call: TRBD1
v_call: TRBV2
cdr3_aa: CASSNPGTANNQPQHF
cdr3_nt: TGTGCCAGCAGTAACCCCGGGACAGCTAACAATCAGCCCCAGCATTTT

j_call: TRBJ1-5
clone_size: .
d_call: .
v_call: TRBV18
cdr3_aa: CASSLGDSNQPQHF
cdr3_nt: TGTGCCAGCTCACTAGGGGATAGCAATCAGCCCCAGCATTTT

j_call: TRBJ1-5
clone_size: .
d_call: .
v_call: TRBV7-2
cdr3_aa: CASSLTFLSNQPQHF
cdr3_nt: TGTGCCAGCAGCTTAACCTTTCTAAGCAATCAGCCCCAGCATTTT

j_call: TRBJ2-5
clone_size: .
d_call: .
v_call: TRBV11-2
cdr3_aa: CASSLEGSRIETQYF
cdr3_nt: TGTGCCAGCAGCTTAGAGGGGAGTCGGATAGAGACCCAGTACTTC

j_call: TRBJ1-1
clone_size: .
d_call: TRBD1
v_call: TRBV12-3/TRBV12-4
cdr3_aa: CASSQGATEAFF
cdr3_nt: TGTGCCAGCAGTCAGGGGGCTACTGAAGCTTTCTTT

j_call: TRBJ1-1
clone_size: .
d_call: .
v_call: TRBV4-2
cdr3_aa: CASSQVGLEAFF
cdr3_nt: TGTGCCAGCAGCCAAGTGGGACTCGAAGCTTTCTTT

j_call: TRBJ2-5
clone_size: .
d_call: .
v_call: TRBV30
cdr3_aa: CAWSRQQETQYF
cdr3_nt: TGTGCCTGGAGTAGACAGCAAGAGACCCAGTACTTC

j_call: TRBJ2-7
clone_size: .
d_call: TRBD1
v_call: TRBV27
cdr3_aa: CASSSGQAGAYEQYF
cdr3_nt: TGTGCCAGCAGTTCGGGACAGGCTGGCGCCTACGAGCAGTACTTC

j_call: TRBJ1-5
clone_size: .
d_call: .
v_call: TRBV5-6
cdr3_aa: CASSLGVCRDNQPQHF
cdr3_nt: TGTGCCAGCAGCTTGGGGGTTTGTCGGGACAATCAGCCCCAGCATTTT

j_call: TRBJ1-1
clone_size: .
d_call: .
v_call: TRBV7-2
cdr3_aa: CASSSTRNTEAFF
cdr3_nt: TGTGCCAGCAGCTCGACACGGAACACTGAAGCTTTCTTT

j_call: TRBJ2-3
clone_size: .
d_call: TRBD2
v_call: TRBV9
cdr3_aa: CASSVTSGGPDTQYF
cdr3_nt: TGTGCCAGCAGCGTTACTAGCGGCGGGCCAGATACGCAGTATTTT

j_call: TRBJ2-7
clone_size: .
d_call: TRBD2
v_call: TRBV20-1
cdr3_aa: CSARGTSGKSSYEQYF
cdr3_nt: TGCAGTGCTCGTGGGACTAGCGGCAAAAGCTCCTACGAGCAGTACTTC

j_call: TRBJ2-2
clone_size: .
d_call: TRBD2
v_call: TRBV9
cdr3_aa: CASSVGLAGVPVTGELFF
cdr3_nt: TGTGCCAGCAGCGTCGGACTAGCGGGGGTCCCGGTGACCGGGGAGCTGTTTTTT

j_call: TRBJ1-5
clone_size: .
d_call: .
v_call: TRBV2
cdr3_aa: CASSEQGQPQHF
cdr3_nt: TGTGCCAGCAGTGAACAGGGGCAGCCCCAGCATTTT

j_call: TRBJ2-1
clone_size: .
d_call: TRBD2
v_call: TRBV7-2
cdr3_aa: CASSPSGLSGNEQFF
cdr3_nt: TGTGCCAGCAGCCCTAGCGGCCTCTCTGGTAATGAGCAGTTCTTC

j_call: TRBJ1-1
clone_size: .
d_call: .
v_call: TRBV6-5
cdr3_aa: CASSSPWGRNTEAFF
cdr3_nt: TGTGCCAGCAGTAGCCCGTGGGGGCGGAACACTGAAGCTTTCTTT

j_call: TRBJ2-7
clone_size: .
d_call: TRBD2
v_call: TRBV5-1
cdr3_aa: CASSLGPGTSGKGYEQYF
cdr3_nt: TGCGCCAGCAGCTTGGGCCCCGGGACTAGCGGGAAAGGTTACGAGCAGTACTTC

j_call: TRBJ2-1
clone_size: .
d_call: TRBD1
v_call: TRBV29-1
cdr3_aa: CSAGDRGNEQFF
cdr3_nt: TGCAGCGCCGGAGACAGGGGGAATGAGCAGTTCTTC

j_call: TRBJ2-3
clone_size: .
d_call: TRBD2
v_call: TRBV29-1
cdr3_aa: CSVLTSGRADTQYF
cdr3_nt: TGCAGCGTTCTGACTAGCGGGAGGGCTGATACGCAGTATTTT

j_call: TRBJ2-5
clone_size: .
d_call: .
v_call: TRBV28
cdr3_aa: CASSHPNRVLETQYF
cdr3_nt: TGTGCCAGCAGCCATCCAAACAGGGTTTTAGAGACCCAGTACTTC

j_call: TRBJ1-1
clone_size: .
d_call: .
v_call: TRBV5-6
cdr3_aa: CASRRQYMNTEAFF
cdr3_nt: TGTGCCAGCAGGCGACAGTACATGAACACTGAAGCTTTCTTT

j_call: TRBJ1-2
clone_size: .
d_call: TRBD1
v_call: TRBV27
cdr3_aa: CASRRTGQGPGGYTF
cdr3_nt: TGTGCCAGCAGGCGGACTGGACAGGGTCCTGGCGGCTACACCTTC

j_call: TRBJ1-6
clone_size: .
d_call: .
v_call: TRBV15
cdr3_aa: CATSRDDRSNSPLHF
cdr3_nt: TGTGCCACCAGCAGAGACGACAGATCCAATTCACCCCTCCACTTT

j_call: TRBJ2-3
clone_size: .
d_call: TRBD2
v_call: TRBV30
cdr3_aa: CAARLAGLTDTQYF
cdr3_nt: TGTGCCGCCAGACTAGCGGGGCTCACAGATACGCAGTATTTT

j_call: TRBJ2-7
clone_size: .
d_call: .
v_call: TRBV6-1
cdr3_aa: CASSETSAKTGYF
cdr3_nt: TGTGCCAGCAGTGAAACTTCAGCTAAGACAGGGTACTTC